Below are 14 T cell receptor beta chains sequenced from a single sample in a study of response to subunit inactivated influenza vaccine. TCRdb passed the RT-PCR reads through MiXCR, listing each CDR3 protein once. The repertoire holds 550,000 to 800,000 distinct CDR3 sequences, with approximately 14% as singletons. The sequencing here drew on PBMCs from blood, taken roughly 12 days after vaccination. Receptors were obtained from a man between 50 and 59 years old who received an inactivated influenza vaccine.

This clonotype was detected only a few times. The gene calls are TRBV5-1 and TRBJ2-3; 10 bases are shared with TRBD1. The V gene end was trimmed by 3 bases and the J gene end by 6 bases; junction bases not matched to a gene: 1. Germline-derived CDR1 and CDR2 are SGHRS and YFSETQ. The CDR3 spans 13 residues. CDR3: CASSWTGGDTQYF. The CDR3 DNA follows: TGCGCCAGCAGCTGGACAGGGGGGGATACGCAGTATTTT.

The V call is TRBV7-2, the J call TRBJ2-5, with D perhaps TRBD1 (5 bases). This CDR3 contains 20 residues. Germline loops: CDR1 SGHTA, CDR2 FQGNSA. The V and J ends lost 0 bases and 1 base respectively, with 24 bases between them. CDR3 nucleotides: TGTGCCAGCAGCTTAGCTCCTGGGCAGGGCCTTTCCCAGGCCCAAGAGACCCAGTACTTC. It is translated as CASSLAPGQGLSQAQETQYF.

The chain combines TRBV6-1 with TRBJ2-7; no definite D call. CDR3 length: 14 residues. Looked up from germline, CDR1 is MNHNS and CDR2 is SASEGT. V gave up 1 base and J gave up 5 bases, with 12 bases separating them. The CDR3 loop reads CASSEGGLAHEQYF. The CDR3 DNA follows: TGTGCCAGCAGTGAAGGGGGATTAGCCCACGAGCAGTACTTC.

Many counts were recorded for this clonotype. This chain links TRBV7-2 with TRBJ2-3; 7 bases agree with TRBD1. The CDR3 runs to 14 residues. V shed 8 bases and J 0 bases; nucleotides not matched to a gene: 5. CDR1 is SGHTA, CDR2 FQGNSA, per germline. The CDR3 here is CASGTEGSTDTQYF. In nucleotides, the CDR3 is TGTGCCAGCGGGACAGAGGGAAGCACAGATACGCAGTATTTT.

The J gene is TRBJ1-2, the V gene TRBV20-1, with a tentative D call TRBD1 (5 bases). Germline V gene lookup returns CDR1 DFQATT and CDR2 SNEGSKA (reference sequence). The CDR3 extends over 16 amino acids. V lost 0 bases, J lost 5 bases, and 19 bases lay in between. This chain's CDR3 is CSARDLKSGGGYGYTF. The CDR3 nucleotides read TGCAGTGCTAGAGATCTAAAGAGTGGGGGTGGGTATGGCTACACCTTC.

The chain uses TRBV21-1 and TRBJ2-7; TRBD1, as called in the table, went unchecked against the DNA. TRBV21-1 is classified as a pseudogene. The CDR3 totals 14 residues. Written as DNA, the CDR3 is TGTGCCGGGGGGGCCGGGACAGACTCCTACGAGCAGTACTTC. This translates into CAGGAGTDSYEQYF.

This clonotype showed up just a few times. The V gene is TRBV3-1, the J gene TRBJ2-1; TRBD2 aligns across 14 bases. Germline lookup yields CDR1 LGHDT and CDR2 YNNKEL (reference sequence). Trimming took 4 bases from V and 9 from J; bases not matched to a gene: 11. The CDR3 spans 17 residues. CDR3 sequence (DNA): TGTGCCAGCAGCCGCGGGGGGACTAGCGGGAGTTCGGCTGAGCAGTTCTTC. Protein product: CASSRGGTSGSSAEQFF.

This clonotype has more than one count but fewer than ten. V and J are TRBV7-6 and TRBJ2-7; the match to TRBD2 covers 12 bases. The V gene end was trimmed by 5 bases and the J gene end by 6 bases; junction bases not matched to a gene: 11. CDR3 length: 16 residues. Germline CDR1 and CDR2: SGHVS and FNYEAQ. This CDR3 is CASSPRLTSGRSEQYF. The CDR3 region has the DNA TGTGCCAGCAGCCCCCGACTCACTAGCGGGAGGAGCGAGCAGTACTTC.

In this sample, this clonotype turned up many times. The chain employs TRBV6-5 and TRBJ2-6; no definite D call. The germline V gene encodes CDR1 MNHEY and CDR2 SVGAGI. Trimming removed 1 base from V and 1 base from J, with 2 bases in between. The CDR3 covers 14 residues. Here the CDR3 reads CASSYYSGANVLTF. CDR3 sequence (DNA): TGTGCCAGCAGTTACTATTCTGGGGCCAACGTCCTGACTTTC.

This chain connects TRBV18 to TRBJ2-4, with 7 nucleotides matching TRBD1. There are 17 residues in the CDR3. Trimming cost V 4 bases and J 0 bases; bases outside gene matches: 9. From germline, CDR1 is KGHSH and CDR2 LQKENI. This CDR3 reads CASSQSGQALAKNIQYF. CDR3 nucleotides: TGTGCCAGCTCACAGTCCGGACAGGCCCTAGCCAAAAACATTCAGTACTTC.

This clonotype was seen only a few times. This chain joins TRBV28 and TRBJ2-6; D is unresolved. Per germline, CDR1 MDHEN and CDR2 SYDVKM. The CDR3 length is 15 residues. The germline V and J ends were trimmed by 2 bases and 0 bases, with 5 bases remaining between them. DNA for the CDR3: TGTGCCAGCAGTTTAGGAATCTCTGGGGCCAACGTCCTGACTTTC. Amino acids: CASSLGISGANVLTF. Variable domain in full (rest from reference TRBV28 and TRBJ2-6): DVKVTQSSRYLVKRTGEKVFLECVQDMDHENMFWYRQDPGLGLRLIYFSYDVKMKEKGDIPEGYSVSREKKERFSLILESASTNQTSMYLCASSLGISGANVLTFGAGSRLTVL.

Concerning this clonotype itself: One junction end disagrees with the germline gene, perhaps due to a read error. CDR3 bases: TGTGCCAGCAGCCAGGGTCGGAACTATGGCCACACCTTC. This gives the protein CASSQGRNYGHTF. The rearrangement links TRBV3-1 to TRBJ1-2; D ambiguous. The germline V gene has CDR1 LGHDT and CDR2 YNNKEL (reference sequence). The CDR3 contains 13 residues.

About this clonotype: Given a much more abundant clone one base away, this may be a read error. The genes are TRBV12-3 or TRBV12-4 and TRBJ2-7; the D call may be TRBD1 or TRBD2 (5 bases each). The V gene lost 5 bases and the J gene lost 2 bases, with 19 bases spanning the gap. CDR3 length: 16 residues. The CDR3 sequence: CASSPHPRGYTYEQYF. The DNA of the CDR3 is TGTGCCAGCAGTCCCCATCCCCGGGGCTACACCTACGAGCAGTACTTC.

The chain combines TRBV15 with TRBJ2-2; the D gene is possibly TRBD2 (6 bases). Germline loops: CDR1 LNHNV, CDR2 YYDKDF (reference sequence). This CDR3 has 17 residues. Trimming removed 0 bases from V and 4 bases from J, with 15 bases in between. The CDR3 coding sequence is TGTGCCACCAGCAGAGATCTTACGGGACTCATCACCGGGGAGCTGTTTTTT. Translated: CATSRDLTGLITGELFF.